This T cell receptor beta chain was sequenced during a study of T cells in Graves' hyperthyroidism and ophthalmopathy. General observations from the study: Blood samples included most of the expanded thyroid clonotypes exceeding 0.001.

This clonotype has at least ten counts. Its antigen remains unidentified. The J segment lost 3 bases and the V segment lost 5 bases, leaving 16 bases of the junction unmatched. The CDR3 spans 17 residues. Amplification targeted TCR beta CDR3 regions from RNA transcripts. In the first-round RT-PCR of the TCR CDR3, the HTBI primer set was used. Via MiXCR, TCRdb re-called the multiplex PCR reads, giving one row per CDR3 protein. The sample includes under 300,000 distinct CDR3 sequences, around 15% seen only once; the top ten take 30%. This sequence was found in a woman aged 45 to 65 with Graves' hyperthyroidism that later progressed to Graves' ophthalmopathy. The chain carries TRBV12-3 or TRBV12-4 and TRBJ2-7; 7 bases are shared with TRBD2. Material: blood. The CDR3 DNA is TGTGCCAGCAGTCCGGGACTGGGGCCTAGCGGAGGCTACGAGCAGTACTTC. It codes for CASSPGLGPSGGYEQYF.